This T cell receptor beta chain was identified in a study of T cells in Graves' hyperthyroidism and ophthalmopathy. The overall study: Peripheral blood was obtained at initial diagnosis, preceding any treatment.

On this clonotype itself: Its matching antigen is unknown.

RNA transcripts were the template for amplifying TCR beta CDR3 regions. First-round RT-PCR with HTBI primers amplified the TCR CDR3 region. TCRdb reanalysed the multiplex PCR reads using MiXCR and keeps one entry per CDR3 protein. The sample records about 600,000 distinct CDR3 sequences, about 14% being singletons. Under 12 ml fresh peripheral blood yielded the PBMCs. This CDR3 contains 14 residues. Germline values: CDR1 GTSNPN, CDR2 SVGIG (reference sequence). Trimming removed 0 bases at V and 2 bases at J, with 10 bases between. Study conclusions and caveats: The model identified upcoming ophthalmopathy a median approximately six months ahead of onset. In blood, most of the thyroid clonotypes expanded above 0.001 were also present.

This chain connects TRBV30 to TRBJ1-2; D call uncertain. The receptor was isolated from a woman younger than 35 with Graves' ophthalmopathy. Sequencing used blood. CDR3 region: CAWSVRSSNYGYTF. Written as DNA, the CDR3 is TGTGCCTGGAGTGTGCGCAGTTCCAACTATGGCTACACCTTC.